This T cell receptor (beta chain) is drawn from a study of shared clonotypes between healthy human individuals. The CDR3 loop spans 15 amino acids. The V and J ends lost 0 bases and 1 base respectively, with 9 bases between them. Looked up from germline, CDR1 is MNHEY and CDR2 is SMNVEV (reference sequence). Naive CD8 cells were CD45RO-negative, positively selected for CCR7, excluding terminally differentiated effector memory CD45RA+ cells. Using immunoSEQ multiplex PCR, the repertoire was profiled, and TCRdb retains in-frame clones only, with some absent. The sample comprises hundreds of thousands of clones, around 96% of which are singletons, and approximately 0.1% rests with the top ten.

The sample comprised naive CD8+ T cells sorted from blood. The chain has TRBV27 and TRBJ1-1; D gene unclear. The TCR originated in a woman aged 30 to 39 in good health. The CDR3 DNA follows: TGTGCCAGCAGTTTATCATTGGAGGGGAACACTGAAGCTTTCTTT. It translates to CASSLSLEGNTEAFF.